This T cell receptor beta chain was sequenced for a study of regulatory T cells in long-lasting Graves disease (dated by TCRdb to about 2021). General notes on the study: Persistent Graves' disease was defined as antithyroid drug treatment for over 5 years with persistently positive TSH receptor autoantibodies. Persistent Graves' disease patients were compared with newly diagnosed Graves' disease patients by peripheral blood TCR sequencing and RNA sequencing. A total of about 33 samples underwent TCR sequencing, from roughly 13 patients with persistent Graves' disease and roughly 20 patients with newly diagnosed Graves' disease. The study took place in China and was registered as a clinical trial. On average, persistent Graves' disease patients in the clinical cohort had been on antithyroid drugs for approximately ten years. On the study overall, not on this receptor specifically: More public clonotypes were shared among persistent patients (under 3,000) than among newly diagnosed patients (approximately 1,000). Preferential use of TRBV28, TRBJ1-2 and TRBJ2-5 was observed in persistent disease, whereas TRBV20-1 and TRBJ2-1 were favored in newly diagnosed disease. Because the primary lesion, thyroid tissue, could not be accessed, the study looked at peripheral blood alone. Lower TCR Shannon entropy and fewer highly expanded clones were observed in persistent Graves' disease patients than in newly diagnosed patients, which suggested clonal expansion. The authors acknowledged the small sample size as a limitation that may reduce accuracy. Only the TCR beta chain was sequenced and analyzed.

In this sample, this clonotype turned up a few times. Its antigen is not yet known. There are no base qualities to consult, and no much larger clone falls within one base. Reading the label with the study, this specimen's time point is: persistent/refractory GD, antithyroid drugs over 5 years with positive TRAb. For both TCR sequencing and RNA sequencing, RNA was extracted from PBMCs using TRIzol. Graves' disease was diagnosed according to American Thyroid Association guidelines. Patients for the study were recruited at an endocrinology department in Xi'an, China. Each patient gave about 8.1 milliliters of peripheral blood, collected in an EDTA anticoagulant tube. PBMCs were isolated by Ficoll Paque Plus density gradient separation without further T cell sorting. An Agilent 2100 Bioanalyzer and agarose gel were used to assess RNA quality, and a NanoDrop 2000 was used to measure RNA concentration. Library creation used multiplex PCR. Sequenced on an Illumina HiSeq 4000. TCR beta libraries were built with iRepertoire HTBI primers and Arm-PCR amplification of CDR3 regions. Before sequencing, the PCR products underwent gel purification. The paper's processing steps were these. Gene usage analysis of CDR3 amino acid clonotypes relied on the roughly 60 TRBV and 13 to 15 TRBJ segments identified across samples. COPE and FqMerger were used to merge the filtered high-quality paired reads into contigs. BLAST was used to align contigs to IMGT TRBV, TRBD and TRBJ reference genes, and CDR3 was defined according to IMGT. Any clonotype with a frequency above 0.1% was classified as a highly expanded clone. Shannon entropy served as the measure of repertoire diversity, while the Gini coefficient captured V-J evenness. A clonotype found in more than one individual was treated as public. Starting from the raw public reads, TCRdb applied fastp trimming at Q25, assembled clones with MiXCR and retained in-frame beta chains. For every CDR3 protein sequence, its rows merge into one entry that carries the most common genes and DNA. The V and J calls reflect TCRdb's pipeline rather than the authors' work. The sample records 700,000 or so distinct CDR3 sequences, about 30% of which are singletons. The top ten hold 35% to 55% of the sample.

The CDR3 goes from the cysteine to the phenylalanine over 14 residues. Only the CDR3 region is kept as DNA, spanning 42 bases read in frame from base 1. A distance of 13 bases separates the germline ends of V and J, which lose 3 bases and 8 bases respectively. This receptor was taken from a female donor with Graves disease. Sequenced here: peripheral blood mononuclear cells (PBMCs), sampled when the disease was refractory, from a patient treated with antithyroid drugs. The chain is made from TRBV12-3 or TRBV12-4 and TRBJ2-2; tentative D gene TRBD2, with 6 bases matching. CDR3 protein: CASSLSLEGGELFF. The bases read TGTGCCAGCAGTTTGTCCCTGGAGGGTGGGGAGCTGTTTTTT.